The clone carrying this T cell receptor beta chain was detected ten times or more. Antigen specificity is unknown. In TCRdb, the 5' RACE reads were re-called with MiXCR into one record per CDR3 protein. The repertoire consists of approximately 60,000 distinct CDR3 sequences, with over 5% occurring once and the leading ten covering under 6%. This specimen comes from a study of CD8 T cells in ankylosing spondylitis. General observations from the study: Earlier authors reported some of these motif variants in reactive arthritis synovial fluid and blood. Matched synovial fluid from ankylosing spondylitis patients was reported to be enriched for disease-linked clones. A TCR beta motif of fewer than 10 highly homologous variants seemed to mark ankylosing spondylitis blood.

Germline values: CDR1 SQVTM, CDR2 ANQGSEA. J gave up 3 bases and V 7 bases, and 9 bases lay outside the gene matches. The CDR3 has 14 residues. The specimen sequenced was synovial fluid, either unsorted or a sorted T cell fraction (not recorded which). The V and J genes are TRBV29-1 and TRBJ1-1; TRBD1 agrees at 9 bases. The clonotype originates from a male donor with ankylosing spondylitis. The CDR3 nucleotides read TGCAGCGCAATTAACAGGGGGCTGTACACTGAAGCTTTCTTT. Protein: CSAINRGLYTEAFF.